This TCR beta chain was retrieved from a study of PD-1 blockade in mismatch repair-deficient tumors. Across the whole study: Patients had around twelve mismatch repair-deficient cancer types, all previously treated and progressing. Broader study findings: Rapid post-treatment expansion, then contraction, generally preceding radiologic response, marked tumor-resident clones.

Every patient had mismatch repair deficiency by PCR or immunohistochemistry. The TCR-sequenced patients were three responders to pembrolizumab. To note about this clone: Its antigen is not known.

The CDR3 spans 15 residues. V was pared by 4 bases and J by 3 bases, with 14 bases between. Germline V gives CDR1 SEHNR, CDR2 FQNEAQ (reference sequence). Using immunoSEQ multiplex PCR, the repertoire was profiled, and TCRdb retains in-frame clones only, with some absent. The sample carries approximately 16,000 clones, over 75% recorded once. This TCR was sampled from an adult with mismatch repair-deficient cancer. The source was PBMCs, collected roughly 23 weeks after starting pembrolizumab. The chain is built from TRBV7-9 and TRBJ2-3; D call uncertain. CDR3 residues: CASSSIPRMTDTQYF. The CDR3 coding sequence is TGTGCCAGCAGCTCAATTCCGAGGATGACAGATACGCAGTATTTT.